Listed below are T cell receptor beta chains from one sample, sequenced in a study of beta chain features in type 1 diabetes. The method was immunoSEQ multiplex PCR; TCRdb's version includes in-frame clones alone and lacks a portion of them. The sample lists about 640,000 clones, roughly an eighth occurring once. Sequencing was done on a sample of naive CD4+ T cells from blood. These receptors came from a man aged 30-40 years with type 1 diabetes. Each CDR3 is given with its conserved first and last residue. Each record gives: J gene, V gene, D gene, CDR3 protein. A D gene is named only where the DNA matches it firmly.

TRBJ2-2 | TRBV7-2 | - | CASSPQGSRAGELFF
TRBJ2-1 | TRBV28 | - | CASSLASLYYEQFF
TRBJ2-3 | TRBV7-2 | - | CASSLGWGLTDTQYF
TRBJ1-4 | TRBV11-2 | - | CASSLTGGSLNEKLFF
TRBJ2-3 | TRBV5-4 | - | CASSLRLTHSTDTQYF
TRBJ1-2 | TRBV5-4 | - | CASSNLGLNYGYTF
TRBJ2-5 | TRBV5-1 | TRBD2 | CASSLVSGGIQETQYF
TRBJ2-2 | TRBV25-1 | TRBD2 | CASSNGLVWTGELFF
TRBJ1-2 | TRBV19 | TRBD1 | CASSSHRGRDGYTF
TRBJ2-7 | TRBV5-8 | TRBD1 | CASSRKQGYYEQYF
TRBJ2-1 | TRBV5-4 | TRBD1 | CASSRSRDSYNEQFF
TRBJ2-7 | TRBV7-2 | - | CASSLMLVAIYEQYF
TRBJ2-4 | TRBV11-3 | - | CASSLDVQNIQYF
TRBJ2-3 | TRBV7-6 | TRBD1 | CASSPMTGGGTDTQYF
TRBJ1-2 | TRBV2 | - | CASTPAGYGYTF
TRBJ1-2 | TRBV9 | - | CASSVEEGSLYGYTF
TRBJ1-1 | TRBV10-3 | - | CAIRRVGDTEAFF
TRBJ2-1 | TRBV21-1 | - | CASSKEEFHNEQFF
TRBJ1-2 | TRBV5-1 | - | CASSFGQQPYGYTF
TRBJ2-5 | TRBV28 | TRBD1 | CASSSPGTGGETQYF
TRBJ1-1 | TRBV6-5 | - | CASGGQSAVEAFF
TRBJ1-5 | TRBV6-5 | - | CASSYQGNQPQHF
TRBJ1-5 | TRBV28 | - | CASSLRQGPWPQHF
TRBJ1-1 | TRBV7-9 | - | CASSLPDAGSEAFF
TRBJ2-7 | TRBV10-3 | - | CAISEFSREQYF
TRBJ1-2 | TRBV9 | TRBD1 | CASSVWSGTGAGGYTF
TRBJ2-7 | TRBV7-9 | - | CASSLAPTAEQYF
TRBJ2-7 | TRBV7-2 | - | CASSLRGTDEQYF
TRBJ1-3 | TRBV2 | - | CASTLGVGSTIYF